This T cell receptor beta chain was profiled in a study of CD8+CD57+ T cells in acquired aplastic anemia. Study-level background: Healthy donors yielded roughly 9.8 million CD4+ cell reads on average.

The CDR3 is made up of 12 amino acids. V was clipped by 5 bases and J by 6 bases, with 7 bases between them. Germline V CDR1 and CDR2: LNHDA, SQIVND (reference sequence). CDR3 and TCR beta VDJ profiling relied on genomic DNA as the template. A single record per CDR3 protein comes from TCRdb applying MiXCR to the reads. The data show around 150,000 distinct CDR3 sequences, around 45% seen once. Sample: sorted CD4+, CD8+, or CD8+CD57+ T cells (not recorded which) from PBMCs. This chain uses TRBV19 with TRBJ2-2; D is unresolved. This receptor was obtained from a human donor in good health. The CDR3 DNA follows: TGTGCCAGTAGTGTGGAATCCGGGGAGCTGTTTTTT. As protein: CASSVESGELFF.